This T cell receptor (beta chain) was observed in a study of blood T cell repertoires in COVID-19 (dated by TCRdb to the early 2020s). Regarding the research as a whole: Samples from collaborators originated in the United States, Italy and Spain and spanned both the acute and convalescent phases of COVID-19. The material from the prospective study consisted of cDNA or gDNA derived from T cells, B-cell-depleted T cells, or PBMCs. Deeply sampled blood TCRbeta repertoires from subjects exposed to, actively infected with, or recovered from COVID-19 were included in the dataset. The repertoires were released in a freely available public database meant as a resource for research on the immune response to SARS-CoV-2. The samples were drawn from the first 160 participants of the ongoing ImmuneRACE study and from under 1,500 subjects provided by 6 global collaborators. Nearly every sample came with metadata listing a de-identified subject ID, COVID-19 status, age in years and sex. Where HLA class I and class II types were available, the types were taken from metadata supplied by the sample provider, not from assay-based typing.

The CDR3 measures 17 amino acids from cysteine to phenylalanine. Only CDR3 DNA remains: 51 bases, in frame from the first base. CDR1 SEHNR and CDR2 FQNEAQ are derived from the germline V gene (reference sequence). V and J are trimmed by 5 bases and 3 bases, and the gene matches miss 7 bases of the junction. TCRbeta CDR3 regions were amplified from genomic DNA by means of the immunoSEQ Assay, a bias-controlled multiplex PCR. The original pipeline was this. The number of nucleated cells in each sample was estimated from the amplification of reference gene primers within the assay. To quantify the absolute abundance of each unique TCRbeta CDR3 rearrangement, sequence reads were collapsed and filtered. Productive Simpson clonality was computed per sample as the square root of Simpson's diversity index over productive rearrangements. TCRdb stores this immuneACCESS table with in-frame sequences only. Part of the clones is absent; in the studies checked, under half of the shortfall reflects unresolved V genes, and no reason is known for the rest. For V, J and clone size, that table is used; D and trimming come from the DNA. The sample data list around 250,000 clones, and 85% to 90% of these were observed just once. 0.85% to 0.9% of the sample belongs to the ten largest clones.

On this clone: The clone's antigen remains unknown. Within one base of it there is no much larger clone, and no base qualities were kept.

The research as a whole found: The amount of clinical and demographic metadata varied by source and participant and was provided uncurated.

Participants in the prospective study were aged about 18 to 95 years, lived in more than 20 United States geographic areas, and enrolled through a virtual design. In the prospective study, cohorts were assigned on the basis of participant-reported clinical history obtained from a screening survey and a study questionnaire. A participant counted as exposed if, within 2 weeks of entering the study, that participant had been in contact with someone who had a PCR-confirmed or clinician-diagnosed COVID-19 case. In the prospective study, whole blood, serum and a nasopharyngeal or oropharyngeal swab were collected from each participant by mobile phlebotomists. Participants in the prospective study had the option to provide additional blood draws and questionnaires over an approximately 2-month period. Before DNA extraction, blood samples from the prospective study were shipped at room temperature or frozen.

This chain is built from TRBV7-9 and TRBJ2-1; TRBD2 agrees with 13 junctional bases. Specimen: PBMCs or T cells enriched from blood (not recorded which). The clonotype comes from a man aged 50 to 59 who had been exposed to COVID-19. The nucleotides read TGTGCCAGCAGCCGGACTAGCGGGAGCAGTGACTACAATGAGCAGTTCTTC. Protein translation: CASSRTSGSSDYNEQFF.